The 23 T cell receptor beta chains below were found in one sample sequenced in a study of shared clonotypes between healthy human individuals. The repertoire was sequenced with immunoSEQ multiplex PCR; TCRdb's copy has only in-frame clones and lacks some. The data contain about 1.5 million clones, 95% to 99% of them seen just once; the ten biggest clones take up about 0.45%. Specimen: naive CD4+ T cells sorted from blood. Subset defined: CD45RA+ positively selected. The source is a man aged 25 to 40 in good health.

The chain has TRBV28 and TRBJ1-1; D is ambiguous. This CDR3 is built from 15 residues. Between the trimmed V and J ends, which lost 7 bases and 0 bases, there was a span of 15 bases. Germline lookup yields CDR1 MDHEN and CDR2 SYDVKM. Here the CDR3 DNA reads TGTGCCAGCAATCTCATTGGTCCATTGAACACTGAAGCTTTCTTT. It codes for CASNLIGPLNTEAFF.

CDR3 protein: CATGDTEAFF. CDR3 DNA sequence: TGTGCCACCGGGGACACTGAAGCTTTCTTT. The chain recombines TRBV6-1 with TRBJ1-1, with unresolved D. The germline V gene encodes CDR1 MNHNS and CDR2 SASEGT. Trimming took off 10 bases at V and 3 bases at J, with 6 bases between the two ends. This CDR3 has 10 residues.

This clone turned up a few times. This chain uses TRBV28 with TRBJ2-2; D remains ambiguous. Trimming stripped 3 bases from V and 0 bases from J, with 5 bases between. The CDR3 extends over 14 amino acids. Germline V gene sequence: CDR1 MDHEN, CDR2 SYDVKM. The CDR3 here is CASSFWSNTGELFF. DNA for the CDR3: TGTGCCAGCAGTTTTTGGTCGAACACCGGGGAGCTGTTTTTT.

V gene TRBV7-9 combines with J gene TRBJ2-5; D is ambiguous. Germline lookup yields CDR1 SEHNR and CDR2 FQNEAQ (reference sequence). The CDR3 totals 14 residues. Trimming removed 3 bases at V and 1 base at J, with 9 bases between. The DNA for the CDR3 is TGTGCCAGCAGCTTCTGGAGCCGCCAAGAGACCCAGTACTTC. Translating it yields CASSFWSRQETQYF.

The rearrangement links TRBV5-1 to TRBJ2-1; D is perhaps TRBD2 (5 bases). Trimming stripped 0 bases from V and 9 bases from J, with 13 bases between. The CDR3 loop spans 14 amino acids. CDR1 and CDR2 from the germline V gene are SGHRS and YFSETQ. The CDR3 loop is CASSLDSFRGEQFF. For the CDR3, the DNA is TGCGCCAGCAGCTTGGACTCCTTCCGGGGTGAGCAGTTCTTC.

This chain connects TRBV27 to TRBJ1-2, with 9 bases aligning to TRBD1. Germline CDR1 and CDR2: MNHEY and SMNVEV (reference sequence). The trim removed 6 bases at V and 4 bases at J, leaving 9 bases unmatched. The CDR3 loop spans 15 amino acids. CDR3 DNA sequence: TGTGCCAGCAGCGCACATCAGGACAGGGGCTATGGCTACACCTTC. Its protein is CASSAHQDRGYGYTF.

This chain links TRBV7-8 with TRBJ2-5; 8 nucleotides align to TRBD1. This CDR3 has 16 amino acids. Losses at the gene ends were 3 bases for V and 4 bases for J; bases not matched to a gene: 10. Germline V gene data show CDR1 as SGHVS and CDR2 as FQNEAQ. CDR3 nucleotides: TGTGCCAGCAGCTTTCCAGGGGGCGCGGATTTAGAGACCCAGTACTTC. It is translated as CASSFPGGADLETQYF.

The chain links TRBV2 to TRBJ1-3; no definite D call. V was pared by 8 bases and J by 0 bases, with 8 bases between. Germline loops: CDR1 SNHLY, CDR2 FYNNEI. CDR3 size: 13 residues. The DNA for the CDR3 is TGTGCCAGCGTATTGAGCTCTGGAAACACCATATATTTT. Its protein is CASVLSSGNTIYF.

V is TRBV30 and J is TRBJ2-3, with D unresolved. Trimming shortened V by 2 bases and J by 3 bases, and 3 bases separated the two germline ends. The CDR3 spans 11 residues. From germline, CDR1 is GTSNPN and CDR2 SVGIG (reference sequence). In DNA form, the CDR3 reads TGTGCCTGGAGTATAACAGATACGCAGTATTTT. Translated: CAWSITDTQYF.

The rearrangement links TRBV5-1 to TRBJ2-1; 8 bases are a match to TRBD2. With V trimmed by 0 bases and J by 9 bases, 8 bases remained unmatched. The CDR3 loop spans 15 amino acids. Germline assignment: CDR1 SGHRS and CDR2 YFSETQ. The CDR3 spells CASSLDEGLVGEQFF. Written as DNA, the CDR3 is TGCGCCAGCAGCTTGGATGAGGGACTAGTCGGTGAGCAGTTCTTC. The full variable domain, completed using reference TRBV5-1 and TRBJ2-1, is KAGVTQTPRYLIKTRGQQVTLSCSPISGHRSVSWYQQTPGQGLQFLFEYFSETQRNKGNFPGRFSGRQFSNSRSEMNVSTLELGDSALYLCASSLDEGLVGEQFFGPGTRLTVL.

The V call is TRBV11-1, the J call TRBJ2-7; possible D gene TRBD2, 6 bases. Germline CDR1 reads SGHAT; CDR2 reads FQDESV (reference sequence). Trimming took off 5 bases at V and 3 bases at J, with 17 bases between the two ends. The CDR3 sequence is 15 residues long. For the CDR3, the DNA is TGTGCCAGCAGCCCTCGCGGGACCGCCTTCTACGAGCAGTACTTC. Translation: CASSPRGTAFYEQYF.

The chain couples TRBV7-9 to TRBJ2-5; D unclear. CDR1 and CDR2 (germline): SEHNR, FQNEAQ (reference sequence). The CDR3 runs to 14 residues. Trimming pared 3 bases from V and 1 base from J, leaving 9 bases between. The CDR3 region has the DNA TGTGCCAGCAGCTTTTACGGCGCCCAAGAGACCCAGTACTTC. Translation: CASSFYGAQETQYF.

The chain links TRBV23-1 to TRBJ1-1; no clear D. TRBV23-1 is an open reading frame whose function is uncertain. Trimming took 0 bases from V and 1 from J, leaving 3 bases between them. The CDR3 consists of 13 residues. CDR3 loop: CASSQSENTEAFF. DNA of the CDR3: TGCGCCAGCAGTCAATCGGAGAACACTGAAGCTTTCTTT.

The V call is TRBV11-2, the J call TRBJ2-1, with 9 bases that match TRBD1. The V gene end was trimmed by 6 bases and the J gene end by 5 bases; junction bases not matched to a gene: 5. Germline CDR1 reads SGHAT; CDR2 reads FQNNGV. CDR3 size: 14 residues. In DNA, the CDR3 is TGTGCCAGCAGTTGGGACAGGGTGAACAATGAGCAGTTCTTC. Translation gives CASSWDRVNNEQFF.

The gene calls are TRBV5-1 and TRBJ2-7, with D possibly TRBD2 on 5 matching bases. The V and J ends lost 1 base and 7 bases respectively, with 18 bases between them. CDR1 is SGHRS and CDR2 is YFSETQ in the germline V gene. The CDR3 runs 15 residues. The CDR3 spells CASSLNGGPAQEQYF. CDR3 nucleotides: TGCGCCAGCAGCTTGAACGGCGGGCCCGCTCAAGAGCAGTACTTC.

The rearrangement links TRBV7-2 to TRBJ2-7, with D unresolved. V was clipped by 1 base and J by 6 bases, with 10 bases between them. The CDR3 length is 13 residues. CDR1 SGHTA and CDR2 FQGNSA come from the germline V gene. This CDR3 is CASSLDFPAEQYF. The CDR3 nucleotides read TGTGCCAGCAGCTTAGATTTCCCGGCCGAGCAGTACTTC.

The V gene is TRBV4-2, the J gene TRBJ2-5; 14 bases match TRBD2. Germline lookup yields CDR1 LGHNA and CDR2 YNFKEQ. The CDR3 consists of 18 residues. V gave up 1 base and J gave up 6 bases; unmatched junction bases: 10. The CDR3 loop is CASSQAPGLAGEGKTQYF. In nucleotides, the CDR3 is TGTGCCAGCAGCCAAGCTCCGGGACTAGCGGGAGAAGGAAAGACCCAGTACTTC.

The chain employs TRBV7-2 and TRBJ2-1; a weak D match, TRBD2 (5 bases). V was pared by 3 bases and J by 5 bases, with 11 bases between. Looked up from germline, CDR1 is SGHTA and CDR2 is FQGNSA. This CDR3 spans 14 amino acids. The chain's CDR3 is CASSLELVNNEQFF. For the CDR3, the DNA is TGTGCCAGCAGCTTGGAACTAGTAAACAATGAGCAGTTCTTC.

The chain links TRBV7-8 to TRBJ1-1; no clear D gene. From germline, CDR1 is SGHVS and CDR2 FQNEAQ. Trimming stripped 5 bases from V and 5 bases from J, with 18 bases between. This CDR3 is 15 amino acids long. Here the CDR3 reads CASSQRETGGTEAFF. The CDR3 DNA sequence: TGTGCCAGCAGCCAACGAGAGACGGGCGGGACTGAAGCTTTCTTT. The whole variable domain, filled in from reference TRBV7-8 and TRBJ1-1, reads GAGVSQSPRYKVAKRGQDVALRCDPISGHVSLFWYQQALGQGPEFLTYFQNEAQLDKSGLPSDRFFAERPEGSVSTLKIQRTQQEDSAVYLCASSQRETGGTEAFFGQGTRLTVV.

A note on this clone: Other DNA sequences in this specimen translate into the identical CDR3. J is TRBJ2-5 and V is TRBV9; the D is unclear. The CDR3 length is 13 residues. The germline V and J ends were trimmed by 0 bases and 3 bases, with 6 bases remaining between them. Germline V CDR1 and CDR2: SGDLS, YYNGEE. The CDR3 loop reads CASSVGGEETQYF. CDR3 sequence (DNA): TGTGCCAGCAGCGTAGGAGGCGAAGAGACCCAGTACTTC.

This rearrangement joins TRBV14 to TRBJ2-7, with 9 bases aligning to TRBD2. Trimming at V came to 4 bases and at J to 3 bases, leaving 7 bases not matched to a gene. The germline V gene encodes CDR1 SGHDN and CDR2 FVKESK. The CDR3 covers 15 residues. The CDR3 DNA reads TGTGCCAGCAGCCTGAAACTAGCGGGCGTCTACGAGCAGTACTTC. It yields the protein CASSLKLAGVYEQYF. The variable domain in full, with the rest retrieved from reference TRBV14 and TRBJ2-7, is EAGVTQFPSHSVIEKGQTVTLRCDPISGHDNLYWYRRVMGKEIKFLLHFVKESKQDESGMPNNRFLAERTGGTYSTLKVQPAELEDSGVYFCASSLKLAGVYEQYFGPGTRLTVT.

In regard to this clone: Other DNA sequences from this sample encode an identical CDR3 as well. The V gene is TRBV29-1, the J gene TRBJ2-7; 9 nucleotides match TRBD1. V was pared by 6 bases and J by 0 bases, with 6 bases of the junction left unmatched. The CDR3 covers 14 residues. CDR1 and CDR2 from the germline V gene are SQVTM and ANQGSEA. The CDR3 loop reads CSVTGGSASYEQYF. The CDR3 coding sequence is TGCAGCGTGACAGGGGGGTCGGCCTCCTACGAGCAGTACTTC.

This clone has a single count. The rearrangement uses TRBV7-2 and TRBJ1-2; 9 bases map to TRBD1. The CDR3 covers 17 residues. V shed 5 bases and J 4 bases; nucleotides not matched to a gene: 14. Germline V gene sequence: CDR1 SGHTA, CDR2 FQGNSA. The CDR3 region has the DNA TGTGCCAGCAGCCTAGGACAGGGGTCGCGGTACTCCTATGGCTACACCTTC. This translates into CASSLGQGSRYSYGYTF.